The clone carrying this T cell receptor (beta chain) was counted between two and nine times. The CDR3 runs to 14 residues. Trimming cost V 5 bases and J 4 bases, with 14 bases left between them. In germline, CDR1 is SEHNR, CDR2 FQNEAQ (reference sequence). The sample comes from a study of T cell repertoires in cytomegalovirus infection. MiXCR, run by TCRdb on the reads, gives a single entry per CDR3 protein. The sample consists of just under 550,000 distinct CDR3 sequences, 26% of them appearing once. Sequencing used PBMCs. The TCR comes from a human donor in good health (CMV status not recorded). Some clones in this sample may be carry-over from other donors' samples. The chain carries TRBV7-9 and TRBJ1-1, with D hard to call. CDR3 loop: CASSASPVRTEAFF. CDR3 nucleotide sequence: TGTGCCAGCAGCGCCAGTCCAGTCCGCACTGAAGCTTTCTTT.